This TCR beta chain stems from a study of cytomegalovirus exposure and HLA in healthy donors. Study observations and caveats: The study assumed roughly uniform donor sequencing depth for presence/absence analyses.

CDR1 and CDR2 (germline): MNHNY, SVGAGI (reference sequence). The CDR3 length is 14 residues. The V gene end was trimmed by 4 bases and the J gene end by 5 bases; junction bases not matched to a gene: 2. PCR employed 60 Vbeta and 13 Jbeta primers. Clones were sequenced by immunoSEQ multiplex PCR, and TCRdb holds only the in-frame ones, with some missing. The data hold about 150,000 clones, with approximately 78% observed a single time. To note about this clone: As yet, its antigen is unknown.

The rearrangement links TRBV6-6 to TRBJ2-1, with TRBD2 matching 10 bases. The specimen sequenced was PBMCs. This TCR was recovered from a male donor in good health and CMV-seronegative. DNA of the CDR3: TGTGCCAGCAGTTTAGCGGGAGGCCACAATGAGCAGTTCTTC. Translating it yields CASSLAGGHNEQFF.